The rows below give T cell receptor beta chains drawn from one sample of a study of blood T cells in healthy people across ages. MiXCR, applied by TCRdb to the 5' RACE reads, yields one record per CDR3 protein. The sample shows some 1.6 million distinct CDR3 sequences, about 31% of them seen only once. Material: blood. These receptors all come from a woman under 40 in good health. Each CDR3 is given with its conserved first and last residue. Each record gives: clone size, V gene, D gene, J gene, CDR3 protein, CDR3 DNA. A D gene is named only where the DNA matches it firmly. Clone size is shown for a subset of rows, as once, few, many or a class of expanded clone.

size: -; V: TRBV6-5; D: TRBD1; J: TRBJ2-1; CDR3: CATHRGRFNEQFF; DNA: TGTGCCACCCACAGGGGGCGTTTCAATGAGCAGTTCTTC
size: -; V: TRBV4-1; D: TRBD2; J: TRBJ2-1; CDR3: CASSQAWEGGNHEQFF; DNA: TGCGCCAGCAGCCAAGCCTGGGAGGGAGGGAACCACGAGCAGTTCTTC
size: -; V: TRBV10-3; D: TRBD2; J: TRBJ2-3; CDR3: CAISESPGLAGEGLTDTQYF; DNA: TGTGCCATCAGTGAGAGTCCGGGACTAGCGGGAGAGGGGCTCACAGATACGCAGTATTTT
size: many; V: TRBV6-5; D: TRBD2; J: TRBJ2-3; CDR3: CASSYRASGDTDTQYF; DNA: TGTGCCAGCAGTTACCGGGCTAGCGGGGACACAGATACGCAGTATTTT
size: few; V: TRBV20-1; D: TRBD1; J: TRBJ1-4; CDR3: CSASTGQGSEKLFF; DNA: TGCAGTGCTTCGACTGGACAGGGGTCTGAAAAACTGTTTTTT
size: few; V: TRBV20-1; D: -; J: TRBJ2-7; CDR3: CSATTGLLGEQYF; DNA: TGCAGTGCTACAACCGGGCTGCTGGGAGAGCAGTACTTC
size: few; V: TRBV7-6; D: TRBD2; J: TRBJ2-1; CDR3: CASSGGLAGGRFQTYNEQFF; DNA: TGTGCCAGCAGCGGCGGACTAGCGGGGGGCCGCTTCCAAACCTACAATGAGCAGTTCTTC
size: -; V: TRBV3-1; D: TRBD2; J: TRBJ2-4; CDR3: CASNQLAGEQYF; DNA: TGTGCCAGCAACCAACTAGCGGGAGAGCAGTACTTC
size: few; V: TRBV5-1; D: -; J: TRBJ2-5; CDR3: CASSLGAALYQETQYF; DNA: TGCGCCAGCAGCTTGGGGGCAGCTTTGTACCAAGAGACCCAGTACTTC
size: -; V: TRBV9; D: TRBD2; J: TRBJ2-1; CDR3: CASSTLAGGQYNEQFF; DNA: TGTGCCAGCAGCACTCTAGCGGGGGGGCAGTACAATGAGCAGTTCTTC
size: -; V: TRBV28; D: -; J: TRBJ1-4; CDR3: CASSLFLAGELEKLFF; DNA: TGTGCCAGCAGTTTATTCCTAGCAGGGGAGTTGGAAAAACTGTTTTTT
size: -; V: TRBV11-2; D: TRBD1; J: TRBJ1-1; CDR3: CASSLDRVESFF; DNA: TGTGCCAGCAGCTTGGACAGGGTGGAATCTTTCTTT
size: -; V: TRBV9; D: TRBD2; J: TRBJ2-7; CDR3: CVSSERGESYEQYF; DNA: TGTGTCAGCAGCGAGCGGGGGGAATCTTACGAGCAGTACTTC
size: many; V: TRBV11-2; D: -; J: TRBJ2-1; CDR3: CASSLEGQYNEQFF; DNA: TGTGCCAGCAGCTTAGAGGGCCAATACAATGAGCAGTTCTTC
size: few; V: TRBV5-1; D: -; J: TRBJ2-1; CDR3: CASSLELAPRYNEQFF; DNA: TGCGCCAGCAGCTTGGAGTTGGCGCCCAGGTACAATGAGCAGTTCTTC
size: few; V: TRBV9; D: -; J: TRBJ2-7; CDR3: CASSPRGPSDSYEQYF; DNA: TGTGCCAGCAGCCCTAGAGGTCCTAGCGACTCCTACGAGCAGTACTTC
size: -; V: TRBV10-3; D: TRBD1; J: TRBJ1-3; CDR3: CAISGGQGNNARGNTIYF; DNA: TGTGCCATCAGTGGGGGACAGGGCAATAACGCGAGAGGAAACACCATATATTTT
size: -; V: TRBV2; D: -; J: TRBJ2-3; CDR3: CASSPAEQETRTGRVLDTQYF; DNA: TGTGCCAGCAGTCCAGCGGAACAAGAGACCCGGACAGGGAGGGTTTTGGATACGCAGTATTTT
size: -; V: TRBV30; D: -; J: TRBJ2-1; CDR3: CAWSVQGNEQFF; DNA: TGTGCCTGGAGTGTTCAGGGAAATGAGCAGTTCTTC
size: -; V: TRBV18; D: -; J: TRBJ2-5; CDR3: CASSPEEATQYF; DNA: TGTGCCAGCTCACCAGAGGAGGCGACCCAGTACTTC
size: -; V: TRBV20-1; D: TRBD1; J: TRBJ2-3; CDR3: CSAPDRGRVTDTQYF; DNA: TGCAGTGCCCCGGACAGGGGGCGAGTCACAGATACGCAGTATTTT
size: few; V: TRBV12-5; D: TRBD2; J: TRBJ2-1; CDR3: CASARTSGNYNEQFF; DNA: TGTGCTAGTGCCCGGACTAGCGGGAACTACAATGAGCAGTTCTTC
size: -; V: TRBV7-3; D: -; J: TRBJ2-1; CDR3: CASSSSTDNEQFF; DNA: TGTGCCAGCAGCTCAAGTACCGACAATGAGCAGTTCTTC
size: once; V: TRBV11-1; D: -; J: TRBJ1-4; CDR3: CASCRDGTRLEKLFF; DNA: TGTGCCAGCTGCCGGGACGGAACTCGCTTAGAAAAACTGTTTTTT
size: once; V: TRBV6-1; D: -; J: TRBJ1-2; CDR3: CASRDRLYGYTF; DNA: TGTGCCAGCAGGGATAGGCTCTATGGCTACACCTTC
size: -; V: TRBV20-1; D: TRBD2; J: TRBJ2-3; CDR3: CSARDPGLAGGLDTQYF; DNA: TGCAGTGCTAGAGACCCTGGACTAGCGGGGGGCCTAGATACGCAGTATTTT
size: few; V: TRBV7-7; D: -; J: TRBJ2-5; CDR3: CASSSVEQETQYF; DNA: TGTGCCAGCAGCTCGGTGGAACAAGAGACCCAGTACTTC
size: -; V: TRBV7-8; D: -; J: TRBJ1-2; CDR3: CASSSTTGTVIYGYTF; DNA: TGTGCCAGCAGCTCGACAACCGGGACGGTGATTTATGGCTACACCTTC
size: -; V: TRBV5-1; D: TRBD1; J: TRBJ1-2; CDR3: CASSKDTGTGSYGYTF; DNA: TGCGCCAGCAGCAAGGATACCGGGACAGGGAGCTATGGCTACACCTTC
size: many; V: TRBV11-2; D: -; J: TRBJ2-5; CDR3: CASSLLTAQETQYF; DNA: TGTGCCAGCAGCTTGCTTACAGCCCAAGAGACCCAGTACTTC
size: many; V: TRBV28; D: -; J: TRBJ2-5; CDR3: CASSLSPSMYQETQYF; DNA: TGTGCCAGCAGTTTATCCCCCTCCATGTACCAAGAGACCCAGTACTTC
size: -; V: TRBV30; D: TRBD1; J: TRBJ2-7; CDR3: CAWSYGQGETYEQYF; DNA: TGTGCCTGGAGTTACGGACAGGGCGAGACCTACGAGCAGTACTTC
size: -; V: TRBV28; D: -; J: TRBJ1-6; CDR3: CASSMPGVSPLHF; DNA: TGTGCCAGCAGTATGCCGGGAGTTTCACCCCTCCACTTT
size: -; V: TRBV9; D: -; J: TRBJ2-1; CDR3: CASSASGHEQFF; DNA: TGTGCCAGCAGCGCATCCGGGCATGAGCAGTTCTTC
size: -; V: TRBV20-1; D: -; J: TRBJ2-2; CDR3: CSARGVPGTGTTGELFF; DNA: TGCAGTGCTAGAGGCGTGCCCGGCACAGGGACGACCGGGGAGCTGTTTTTT
size: few; V: TRBV20-1; D: -; J: TRBJ2-5; CDR3: CSARDRTPSGGTQYF; DNA: TGCAGTGCTAGAGATCGGACCCCTTCAGGAGGGACCCAGTACTTC
size: -; V: TRBV3-1; D: -; J: TRBJ2-7; CDR3: CASTLRVGGGSYEQYF; DNA: TGTGCCAGCACCCTTCGGGTCGGGGGAGGCAGCTACGAGCAGTACTTC
size: -; V: TRBV10-2; D: -; J: TRBJ1-5; CDR3: CASSEVRASNQPQHF; DNA: TGCGCCAGCAGTGAAGTCAGGGCGAGCAATCAGCCCCAGCATTTT
size: -; V: TRBV27; D: -; J: TRBJ2-7; CDR3: CASSTQGTYEQYF; DNA: TGTGCCAGCAGTACACAGGGAACCTACGAGCAGTACTTC
size: -; V: TRBV20-1; D: -; J: TRBJ1-2; CDR3: CSAIDINYGYTF; DNA: TGCAGTGCTATCGACATTAACTATGGCTACACCTTC
size: -; V: TRBV7-8; D: -; J: TRBJ1-5; CDR3: CASSLDLWGVNQPQHF; DNA: TGTGCCAGCAGCTTAGATTTATGGGGGGTCAATCAGCCCCAGCATTTT
size: -; V: TRBV6-5; D: -; J: TRBJ1-1; CDR3: CASSYREGHSEAFF; DNA: TGTGCCAGCAGTTACCGAGAGGGACACTCTGAAGCTTTCTTT
size: -; V: TRBV4-1; D: -; J: TRBJ2-3; CDR3: CASSHNRGQNPYTQYF; DNA: TGCGCCAGCAGCCACAACCGGGGCCAGAACCCATATACGCAGTATTTT
size: -; V: TRBV6-6; D: TRBD2; J: TRBJ2-3; CDR3: CASSYQTMREITDTQYF; DNA: TGTGCCAGCAGTTACCAGACTATGCGGGAGATCACAGATACGCAGTATTTT
size: few; V: TRBV28; D: -; J: TRBJ2-4; CDR3: CASSLSHQGEGKNIQYF; DNA: TGTGCCAGCAGTTTGTCCCACCAGGGGGAGGGCAAAAACATTCAGTACTTC
size: few; V: TRBV12-3/TRBV12-4; D: -; J: TRBJ1-6; CDR3: CASSLPLLGSPLHF; DNA: TGTGCCAGCAGTTTACCGTTACTAGGTTCACCCCTCCACTTT
size: -; V: TRBV14; D: -; J: TRBJ2-3; CDR3: CASSQETELYTQYF; DNA: TGTGCCAGCAGCCAAGAGACGGAGTTATACACGCAGTATTTT
size: -; V: TRBV11-2; D: -; J: TRBJ2-1; CDR3: CASSEDRSRSPFF; DNA: TGTGCCAGCAGCGAAGACAGGTCTAGGTCTCCGTTCTTC
size: once; V: TRBV20-1; D: -; J: TRBJ1-2; CDR3: CSASGGNNYGYTF; DNA: TGCAGTGCCAGCGGGGGTAACAACTATGGCTACACCTTC
size: few; V: TRBV10-3; D: -; J: TRBJ1-5; CDR3: CATQPRNDQPQHF; DNA: TGTGCCACCCAACCGCGGAACGATCAGCCCCAGCATTTT
size: many; V: TRBV6-6; D: -; J: TRBJ1-2; CDR3: CASSSVGTSNYGYTF; DNA: TGTGCCAGCAGTTCGGTCGGGACATCTAACTATGGCTACACCTTC
size: -; V: TRBV5-6; D: -; J: TRBJ1-2; CDR3: CASSLALDSPNYGYTF; DNA: TGTGCCAGCAGCTTGGCTCTCGACAGCCCTAACTATGGCTACACCTTC
size: -; V: TRBV20-1; D: -; J: TRBJ2-3; CDR3: CSAARGRGTSADTQYF; DNA: TGCAGTGCCGCGAGGGGGAGGGGGACAAGTGCAGATACGCAGTATTTT
size: few; V: TRBV9; D: TRBD2; J: TRBJ2-3; CDR3: CASSVRLAENTDTQYF; DNA: TGTGCCAGCAGCGTCCGACTAGCGGAGAACACAGATACGCAGTATTTT